This entry features one T cell receptor (beta chain) sequence. Which antigen it targets is not known. No base quality values were provided; no much bigger clone lies one nucleotide off. Each collaborating institution followed its own protocols to collect whole blood in K2EDTA tubes. For TCRbeta analysis, collaborators shipped samples in one of three forms: frozen whole blood, isolated PBMCs, or DNA extracted from either of those sample types. Via the germline V gene, CDR1 is SGHTA and CDR2 FQGTGA. From cysteine to phenylalanine, the CDR3 is 13 amino acids long. Solely the CDR3 DNA is kept, with 39 bases framed from the first base. V gives up 2 bases and J gives up 0 bases, and the segment between their germline ends measures 4 bases. The immunoSEQ Assay, a bias-controlled multiplex PCR, was used to amplify TCRbeta CDR3 regions from genomic DNA. For the original study's pipeline: The number of nucleated cells in each sample was estimated by amplification of reference gene primers within the assay. To quantify the absolute abundance of each unique TCRbeta CDR3 rearrangement, sequence reads were collapsed and filtered. For each sample, productive Simpson clonality was calculated as the square root of Simpson's diversity index over productive rearrangements. TCRdb carries this immuneACCESS record with in-frame sequences only. Its versions omit some clonotypes, under half of them owing to an unresolved V gene in the studies checked, with the rest unexplained. The DNA was the basis for D and trimming; V, J and clone size are from that table. For this sample there are about 140,000 clones; roughly 85% appear just once. The top ten hold just under 3% of the sample.

The data were taken from a study of blood T cell repertoires in COVID-19 (dated by TCRdb to the early 2020s). About the investigation overall: Samples covering the acute and convalescent phases of COVID-19 were provided by collaborators in the United States, Italy and Spain. The dataset comprised deeply sampled blood TCRbeta repertoires from subjects exposed to, actively infected with, or recovered from COVID-19. The samples were drawn from two sources: the first 160 participants of the ongoing ImmuneRACE study, and fewer than 1,500 subjects contributed by 6 global collaborators. The prospective study material was composed of cDNA or gDNA derived from T cells, B-cell-depleted T cells, or PBMCs. Where HLA class I and class II types were available, the types were taken from metadata supplied by the sample provider, not from assay-based typing. The sample metadata nearly always contained a de-identified subject ID, COVID-19 status, age in years and sex. The repertoires were released in a freely available public database intended as a resource for research on the immune response to SARS-CoV-2.

On the study overall, not on this receptor specifically: The quantity of clinical and demographic metadata differed by source and by participant and was supplied without curation.

The sequence is built from TRBV7-3 and TRBJ1-1; the D gene identity is not certain. The TCR was taken from a middle-aged man with acute or convalescent COVID-19. Sequencing was performed on peripheral blood. This receptor has the CDR3 CASSLSVNTEAFF. The DNA sequence follows: TGTGCCAGCAGCTTATCGGTGAACACTGAAGCTTTCTTT.